This entry lists 32 T cell receptor beta chains sequenced from one sample in a study of cytomegalovirus exposure and HLA in healthy donors. Primers for the PCR totalled 60 Vbeta and 13 Jbeta. The assay was immunoSEQ multiplex PCR, and TCRdb's table has in-frame clones only and misses some. Counted here are some 190,000 clones, around 85% occurring once; the ten biggest clones make up 1%. Sequenced input: PBMCs. The origin of the receptors is a boy younger than 10 in good health and CMV-seronegative.

V and J are TRBV28 and TRBJ1-2; D possibly corresponds to TRBD1 (5 bases). The CDR3 has 14 residues. In germline, CDR1 is MDHEN, CDR2 SYDVKM. Trimming took 2 bases from V and 4 from J, leaving 11 bases between them. CDR3 residues: CASSLAGIVYGYTF. In nucleotides, the CDR3 is TGTGCCAGCAGTTTAGCAGGGATAGTCTATGGCTACACCTTC.

This CDR3 reads CASSLGFGTDTQYF. CDR3 sequence (DNA): TGTGCCAGCAGCCTCGGGTTCGGCACAGATACGCAGTATTTT. The chain links TRBV5-6 to TRBJ2-3; D gene unclear. The CDR3 covers 14 residues. CDR1 and CDR2 (germline): SGHDT, YYEEEE. V was clipped by 4 bases and J by 1 base, with 10 bases between them.

V usage is TRBV4-1 and J usage is TRBJ1-3; possible D gene TRBD1, 5 bases. The germline V and J ends were trimmed by 0 bases and 1 base, with 10 bases remaining between them. CDR3 length: 16 amino acids. Germline V gene sequence: CDR1 MGHRA, CDR2 YSYEKL. The CDR3 spells CASSQEAAGSGNTIYF. CDR3 DNA sequence: TGCGCCAGCAGCCAAGAGGCGGCAGGGTCTGGAAACACCATATATTTT.

A word on this clone: One junction end disagrees with the germline gene, perhaps due to a read error. The J gene is TRBJ2-2, the V gene TRBV7-7, with 8 positions matching TRBD1. CDR1 and CDR2 (germline): SSHAT, FNYEAQ (reference sequence). The CDR3 is 14 amino acids. CDR3 DNA sequence: TGTGCTAGCAGCCCGGACAGGGACTCCGGGGAGCTGTTTTTT. Its translation is CASSPDRDSGELFF.

The V call is TRBV6-1, the J call TRBJ2-1; TRBD2 might be the D (6 bases). The CDR3 length is 15 residues. The V gene lost 8 bases and the J gene lost 6 bases, with 20 bases spanning the gap. Germline V CDR1 and CDR2: MNHNS, SASEGT. The CDR3 loop is CASRHLARDFNEQFF. CDR3 nucleotides: TGTGCCAGCCGCCATCTAGCGAGGGACTTCAATGAGCAGTTCTTC.

This clone was seen a few times. The gene calls are TRBV5-4 and TRBJ1-1, with 9 bases aligning to TRBD1. Trimming removed 3 bases from V and 6 bases from J; junction bases left unmatched: 6. The CDR3 spans 14 residues. Germline V gene lookup returns CDR1 SGHNT and CDR2 YYREEE (reference sequence). The CDR3 region is CASSYRGRGAEAFF. As DNA, the CDR3 is TGTGCCAGCAGCTACAGGGGGCGCGGGGCTGAAGCTTTCTTT.

The chain recombines TRBV2 with TRBJ1-1, with a tentative D call TRBD1 (6 bases). This CDR3 is 15 amino acids long. CDR1 is SNHLY and CDR2 is FYNNEI in the germline V gene. Trimming stripped 4 bases from V and 4 bases from J, with 16 bases between. CDR3 DNA: TGTGCCAGCAGTGGGCACAGGGATCGGGGCACTGAAGCTTTCTTT. It translates to CASSGHRDRGTEAFF.

The V and J genes are TRBV5-6 and TRBJ1-2; D unresolved. V was clipped by 3 bases and J by 3 bases, with 12 bases between them. Germline CDR1 is SGHDT and CDR2 is YYEEEE. The length of the CDR3 is 14 residues. The CDR3 loop is CASSSPRVDYGYTF. CDR3 in DNA: TGTGCCAGCAGCTCCCCCCGGGTGGACTATGGCTACACCTTC.

Regarding this clone: The junction departs from germline at one end; a sequencing error may be responsible. This chain uses TRBV7-9 with TRBJ1-2; TRBD1 matches at 8 bases. CDR1 SEHNR and CDR2 FQNEAQ come from the germline V gene (reference sequence). The CDR3 covers 15 residues. CDR3 nucleotides: TGTTCCAGCAGCCGGCCTTCGGCAGGGGGCGATGGCTACACCTTC. Translating gives CSSSRPSAGGDGYTF.

The chain carries TRBV19 and TRBJ2-7, with 11 bases matching TRBD2. The V gene end was trimmed by 5 bases and the J gene end by 0 bases; junction bases not matched to a gene: 6. Germline-derived CDR1 and CDR2 are LNHDA and SQIVND (reference sequence). This CDR3 is built from 16 residues. CDR3 bases: TGTGCCAGTAGTGGGGGGGGGACTAGCGGCTCCTACGAGCAGTACTTC. This codes for CASSGGGTSGSYEQYF. Combining the CDR3 with reference TRBV19 and TRBJ2-7 gives the whole variable domain DGGITQSPKYLFRKEGQNVTLSCEQNLNHDAMYWYRQDPGQGLRLIYYSQIVNDFQKGDIAEGYSVSREKKESFPLTVTSAQKNPTAFYLCASSGGGTSGSYEQYFGPGTRLTVT.

The rearrangement joins TRBV5-1 to TRBJ2-2; 10 nucleotides line up with TRBD1. The CDR3 spans 17 residues. Trimming cost V 0 bases and J 4 bases; bases outside gene matches: 6. Germline V CDR1 and CDR2: SGHRS, YFSETQ. The CDR3 coding sequence is TGCGCCAGCAGCTTGGGGACCGGGACAGGGGCCACCGGGGAGCTGTTTTTT. Amino acids: CASSLGTGTGATGELFF.

This chain uses TRBV6-1 with TRBJ2-7; D unresolved. The CDR3 has 11 amino acids. With 5 bases removed from V and 7 bases from J, the gap between germline ends came to 9 bases. From germline, CDR1 is MNHNS and CDR2 SASEGT. The CDR3 sequence: CASSMTPEQYF. CDR3 DNA: TGTGCCAGCAGTATGACTCCGGAGCAGTACTTC.

The chain employs TRBV30 and TRBJ1-1, with 9 positions matching TRBD1. With 4 bases clipped from V and 2 bases from J, the junction kept 8 bases outside the gene matches. The CDR3 is 15 residues long. CDR1 and CDR2 from the germline V gene are GTSNPN and SVGIG (reference sequence). The CDR3: CAWTAGTGINTEAFF. CDR3 DNA: TGTGCCTGGACCGCCGGGACAGGGATTAACACTGAAGCTTTCTTT. Full variable domain (remainder filled in from reference TRBV30 and TRBJ1-1): SQTIHQWPATLVQPVGSPLSLECTVEGTSNPNLYWYRQAAGRGLQLLFYSVGIGQISSEVPQNLSASRPQDRQFILSSKKLLLSDSGFYLCAWTAGTGINTEAFFGQGTRLTVV.

V is TRBV5-1 and J is TRBJ1-4; D is undetermined. This CDR3 contains 17 residues. Germline CDR1 and CDR2: SGHRS and YFSETQ. The V gene lost 3 bases and the J gene lost 0 bases, with 15 bases spanning the gap. CDR3 protein: CASSWKGVGSTNEKLFF. Here the CDR3 DNA reads TGCGCCAGCAGCTGGAAGGGAGTGGGGTCAACTAATGAAAAACTGTTTTTT.

This clone has only a few counts. The gene calls are TRBV10-3 and TRBJ1-4, with D perhaps matching TRBD1 (6 bases). The CDR3 contains 17 residues. Germline values: CDR1 ENHRY, CDR2 SYGVKD. Trimming took off 4 bases at V and 2 bases at J, with 17 bases between the two ends. CDR3 nucleotide sequence: TGTGCCATCAGTGCAGGCAGGGGAGGGACTACTAATGAAAAACTGTTTTTT. Translation gives CAISAGRGGTTNEKLFF.

The chain joins TRBV5-6 to TRBJ1-2, with no clear D. CDR3 size: 15 residues. Germline V gives CDR1 SGHDT, CDR2 YYEEEE. The V gene lost 3 bases and the J gene lost 2 bases, with 14 bases spanning the gap. The CDR3 loop reads CASSSRGRANYGYTF. Here the CDR3 DNA reads TGTGCCAGCAGCTCCCGGGGTAGGGCAAACTATGGCTACACCTTC.

The CDR3: CASRGNPPVPHTNEKLFF. The CDR3 nucleotides are TGCGCCAGCCGAGGAAACCCTCCTGTTCCGCACACTAATGAAAAACTGTTTTTT. The gene calls are TRBV5-1 and TRBJ1-4; D is uncertain. V lost 7 bases to trimming and J lost 2 bases, with 24 bases between them. Germline CDR1 reads SGHRS; CDR2 reads YFSETQ. The CDR3 has 18 amino acids. The full variable domain, in which reference TRBV5-1 and TRBJ1-4 provide the parts outside the CDR3, is KAGVTQTPRYLIKTRGQQVTLSCSPISGHRSVSWYQQTPGQGLQFLFEYFSETQRNKGNFPGRFSGRQFSNSRSEMNVSTLELGDSALYLCASRGNPPVPHTNEKLFFGSGTQLSVL.

The chain uses TRBV7-9 and TRBJ1-1; the D gene is possibly TRBD1 (5 bases). The CDR3 has 15 residues. V was shortened by 2 bases and J by 4 bases, with 14 bases between the two germline ends. Germline lookup yields CDR1 SEHNR and CDR2 FQNEAQ (reference sequence). DNA of the CDR3: TGTGCCAGCAGCTTAAGATTTAGGACACTCACTGAAGCTTTCTTT. Its translation: CASSLRFRTLTEAFF.

This clone showed up just a few times. The V gene is TRBV7-8, the J gene TRBJ2-2, with 10 bases fitting TRBD1. With 3 bases clipped from V and 7 bases from J, the junction kept 5 bases outside the gene matches. The CDR3 totals 15 residues. The germline gives CDR1 SGHVS, CDR2 FQNEAQ. The CDR3 reads CASSLGQGRGGELFF. CDR3 sequence (DNA): TGTGCCAGCAGCTTGGGACAGGGGAGAGGCGGGGAGCTGTTTTTT.

CDR3 sequence (DNA): TGTGCCAGCAGCAAAGGACTAGCGGGAGACTTGATCAATGAGCAGTTCTTC. Protein sequence: CASSKGLAGDLINEQFF. The V and J genes are TRBV5-4 and TRBJ2-1; TRBD2 matches 13 bases. CDR3 length: 17 amino acids. V lost 4 bases to trimming and J lost 6 bases; unmatched junction nucleotides: 10. From germline, CDR1 is SGHNT and CDR2 YYREEE (reference sequence).

This sequence joins TRBV7-2 and TRBJ2-7; D ambiguous. Trimming cost V 1 base and J 4 bases, with 14 bases left between them. CDR1 is SGHTA and CDR2 is FQGNSA in the germline V gene. This CDR3 comprises 15 residues. CDR3 residues: CASSLGVGSAYEQYF. The CDR3, as DNA: TGTGCCAGCAGCTTAGGGGTCGGGTCGGCATACGAGCAGTACTTC.

The chain joins TRBV10-3 to TRBJ1-6; no definite D call. The germline gives CDR1 ENHRY, CDR2 SYGVKD. V lost 6 bases, J lost 7 bases, and 10 bases lay in between. The CDR3 consists of 13 residues. The CDR3 reads CAIRGVDNSPLHF. The CDR3 nucleotides are TGTGCCATCAGGGGAGTAGACAATTCACCCCTCCACTTT.

V usage is TRBV6-6 and J usage is TRBJ1-1; D gene uncertain. This CDR3 comprises 13 residues. Germline V gene lookup returns CDR1 MNHNY and CDR2 SVGAGI (reference sequence). V was pared by 2 bases and J by 2 bases, with 6 bases between. CDR3 in amino acids: CASSYVVNTEAFF. CDR3 sequence (DNA): TGTGCCAGCAGTTACGTAGTTAACACTGAAGCTTTCTTT.

This clone was seen once. Other nucleotide sequences from this sample produce the same CDR3. V usage is TRBV28 and J usage is TRBJ1-1, with D perhaps matching TRBD1 (5 bases). The CDR3 consists of 12 residues. V lost 2 bases and J 4 bases, leaving 5 bases between the germline ends. Germline values: CDR1 MDHEN, CDR2 SYDVKM. The CDR3 sequence is CASSLRGTEAFF. The CDR3 region has the DNA TGTGCCAGCAGTTTAAGGGGCACTGAAGCTTTCTTT. Complete variable domain (other parts from reference TRBV28 and TRBJ1-1): DVKVTQSSRYLVKRTGEKVFLECVQDMDHENMFWYRQDPGLGLRLIYFSYDVKMKEKGDIPEGYSVSREKKERFSLILESASTNQTSMYLCASSLRGTEAFFGQGTRLTVV.

This clone has more than one count but fewer than ten. The V and J genes are TRBV10-2 and TRBJ1-3; 8 nucleotides line up with TRBD1. With 7 bases clipped from V and 0 bases from J, the junction kept 14 bases outside the gene matches. CDR1 is WSHSY and CDR2 is SAAADI in the germline V gene. The CDR3 length is 18 residues. The DNA of the CDR3 is TGCGCCAGCACCTTGACAGGGGTCCTACTCCGCTCTGGAAACACCATATATTTT. Amino acids: CASTLTGVLLRSGNTIYF.

The gene calls are TRBV4-1 and TRBJ1-1; D remains ambiguous. V lost 4 bases and J lost 4, with 13 bases in between. This CDR3 comprises 14 residues. Germline CDR1 MGHRA, CDR2 YSYEKL. The CDR3 nucleotides read TGCGCCAGCAGCCCCTTTGACGAGGGCACTGAAGCTTTCTTT. Residues: CASSPFDEGTEAFF.

The chain links TRBV5-6 to TRBJ1-3; 7 nucleotides align to TRBD1. From germline, CDR1 is SGHDT and CDR2 YYEEEE. CDR3 size: 14 residues. V was clipped by 4 bases and J by 2 bases; unmatched bases: 3. The CDR3 DNA follows: TGTGCCAGCAGCCACAGGGGTCCTGGAAACACCATATATTTT. Translated: CASSHRGPGNTIYF.

The chain carries TRBV10-3 and TRBJ2-1; 10 positions agree with TRBD2. CDR3 length equals 15 residues. Per the germline V gene, CDR1 is ENHRY and CDR2 is SYGVKD. V shed 2 bases and J 4 bases; nucleotides not matched to a gene: 2. This CDR3 reads CAISEQAGGYNEQFF. The CDR3 region has the DNA TGTGCCATCAGTGAGCAAGCGGGGGGGTACAATGAGCAGTTCTTC.

V and J are TRBV14 and TRBJ1-2; perhaps TRBD1 as D (5 bases). Germline values: CDR1 SGHDN, CDR2 FVKESK. The CDR3 has 16 residues. V lost 1 base and J lost 6, with 18 bases in between. CDR3 loop: CASSQVSGQGGNGYTF. In nucleotides, the CDR3 is TGTGCCAGCAGCCAAGTCAGCGGCCAGGGAGGGAATGGCTACACCTTC. The entire variable domain, with the rest obtained from reference TRBV14 and TRBJ1-2, is as follows: EAGVTQFPSHSVIEKGQTVTLRCDPISGHDNLYWYRRVMGKEIKFLLHFVKESKQDESGMPNNRFLAERTGGTYSTLKVQPAELEDSGVYFCASSQVSGQGGNGYTFGSGTRLTVV.

This clone has more than one count but fewer than ten. Sequence at one end of the junction differs from germline and may be a read error. The V call is TRBV19, the J call TRBJ1-5, with 8 positions matching TRBD1. CDR1 LNHDA and CDR2 SQIVND come from the germline V gene (reference sequence). CDR3 size: 13 residues. The CDR3 sequence is CASTPGGNQPQHF. The CDR3 region has the DNA TGTGCCAGTACCCCAGGGGGCAACCAGCCCCAGCATTTT.

The chain combines TRBV4-1 with TRBJ1-6; weak D call: TRBD1 (6 bases). The CDR3 covers 17 residues. V was clipped by 0 bases and J by 8 bases, with 17 bases between them. Germline CDR1 MGHRA, CDR2 YSYEKL. Here the CDR3 DNA reads TGCGCCAGCAGCCAAGATTTCCTTGGACAGCCGGATTCACCCCTCCACTTT. As protein: CASSQDFLGQPDSPLHF.

The chain is built from TRBV4-1 and TRBJ1-1; D not resolved. CDR1 and CDR2 from the germline V gene are MGHRA and YSYEKL. V gave up 4 bases and J gave up 1 base, with 10 bases separating them. The CDR3 sequence is 14 residues long. This CDR3 reads CASSLVGWNTEAFF. In nucleotides, the CDR3 is TGCGCCAGCAGCCTTGTCGGGTGGAACACTGAAGCTTTCTTT.